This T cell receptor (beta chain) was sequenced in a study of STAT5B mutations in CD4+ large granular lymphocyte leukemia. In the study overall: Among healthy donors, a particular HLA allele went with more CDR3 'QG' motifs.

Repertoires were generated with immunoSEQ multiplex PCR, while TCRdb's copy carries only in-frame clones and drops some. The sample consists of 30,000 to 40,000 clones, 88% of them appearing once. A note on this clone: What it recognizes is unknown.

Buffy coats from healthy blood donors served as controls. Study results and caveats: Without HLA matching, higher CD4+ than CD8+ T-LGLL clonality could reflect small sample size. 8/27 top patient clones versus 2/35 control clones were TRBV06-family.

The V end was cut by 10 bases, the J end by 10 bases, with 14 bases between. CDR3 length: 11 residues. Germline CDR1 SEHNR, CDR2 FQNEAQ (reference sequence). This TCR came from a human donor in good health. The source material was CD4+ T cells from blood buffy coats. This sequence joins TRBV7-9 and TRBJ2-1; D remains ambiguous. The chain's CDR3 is CATTRSEEQFF. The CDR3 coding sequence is TGTGCCACCACCAGGAGTGAGGAGCAGTTCTTC.